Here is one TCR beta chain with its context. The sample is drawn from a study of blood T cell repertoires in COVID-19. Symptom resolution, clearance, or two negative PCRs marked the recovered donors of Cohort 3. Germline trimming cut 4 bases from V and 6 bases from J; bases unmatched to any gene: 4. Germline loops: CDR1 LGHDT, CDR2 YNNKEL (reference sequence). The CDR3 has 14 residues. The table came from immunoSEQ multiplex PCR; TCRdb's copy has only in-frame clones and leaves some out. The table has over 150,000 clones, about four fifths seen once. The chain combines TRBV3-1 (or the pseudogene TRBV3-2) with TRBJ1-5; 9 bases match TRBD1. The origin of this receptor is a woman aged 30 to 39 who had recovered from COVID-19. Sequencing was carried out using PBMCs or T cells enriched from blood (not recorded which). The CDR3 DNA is TGTGCCAGCAGCCCAACAGGGGGCCGTCAGCCCCAGCATTTT. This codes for CASSPTGGRQPQHF.